This T cell receptor beta chain derives from a study of T cell responses to AZD1222 COVID-19 vaccine. V lost 1 base and J 6 bases, leaving 15 bases between the germline ends. This CDR3 has 15 amino acids. Germline CDR1 MDHEN, CDR2 SYDVKM. TCRdb's table, derived via immunoSEQ multiplex PCR, lists solely in-frame clones and lacks some. The table includes some 200,000 clones, less than 95% detected once. This chain joins TRBV28 and TRBJ1-2; no reliable D call. This clonotype was obtained from an adult who received the MenACWY meningococcal vaccine as a control. This sample comprised peripheral blood, obtained 28 days after the second dose of the MenACWY control vaccine. The CDR3 region is CASSLFGQEPNGYTF. The CDR3 DNA reads TGTGCCAGCAGTTTATTCGGGCAGGAACCTAATGGCTACACCTTC.